The rows below give T cell receptor beta chains drawn from one sample of a study of blood T cell repertoires in COVID-19. Sequenced by immunoSEQ multiplex PCR; TCRdb stores in-frame clones only, minus some. The sample consists of approximately 200,000 clones, approximately 85% of them appearing once. What was sequenced was peripheral blood. The source is a human donor with active or convalescent COVID-19. The donor label of this sample is uncertain. CDR3s include the opening cysteine and the closing phenylalanine or tryptophan. D genes are given only for firm matches.

j_call,d_call,v_call,cdr3_nt,cdr3_aa
TRBJ2-1,-,TRBV19,TGTGCCAGTAGTTACGGCGGGATCGAGCAGTTCTTC,CASSYGGIEQFF
TRBJ1-2,TRBD1,TRBV15,TGTGCCACCAGCAGAGATCAGGACAGGGGGCGAGTCTATGGCTACACCTTC,CATSRDQDRGRVYGYTF
TRBJ1-2,TRBD1,TRBV7-9,TGTGCCAGCAGCTTGGGGACAGGCCTCTATGGCTACACCTTC,CASSLGTGLYGYTF
TRBJ1-1,-,TRBV10-3,TGTGCCATCAGTGAGTATCGGACAGCGAACACTGAAGCTTTCTTT,CAISEYRTANTEAFF
TRBJ1-2,TRBD1,TRBV5-1,TGCGCCAGCAGCCAACTCGACAGGGAGGTATACACCTTC,CASSQLDREVYTF
TRBJ2-4,TRBD1,TRBV30,TGTGCCTGGAGTGTACCTGGGGACAGAGCCAAAAACATTCAGTACTTC,CAWSVPGDRAKNIQYF
TRBJ2-1,TRBD2,TRBV6-2/TRBV6-3,TGTGCCAGCAGCCGCCCGCTGGGGGGGTCCTACAATGAGCAGTTCTTC,CASSRPLGGSYNEQFF
TRBJ1-1,-,TRBV6-2/TRBV6-3,TGTGCCAGCAGTTACGGCACATTAGAAGCTTTCTTT,CASSYGTLEAFF
TRBJ1-4,-,TRBV4-3,TGCGCCAGCAGCCAAGGCCGACAGGTTTTTGATGAAAAACTGTTTTTT,CASSQGRQVFDEKLFF
TRBJ1-4,-,TRBV14,TGTGCCAGCAGCCAAGGATTGGGGGCGGAGGAAAAACTGTTTTTT,CASSQGLGAEEKLFF
TRBJ2-3,-,TRBV2,TGTGCCACTACAGACGGGGTGGGAGATACGCAGTATTTT,CATTDGVGDTQYF
TRBJ2-5,TRBD2,TRBV5-1,TGCGCCAGCAGCTTGGTCGGGACCGGGACTAAGGTTGGCCAGTACTTC,CASSLVGTGTKVGQYF
TRBJ1-4,-,TRBV2,TGTGCCAGCAGTACAGCGACAAAGGGGGAAAAACTGTTTTTT,CASSTATKGEKLFF
TRBJ1-5,TRBD1,TRBV9,TGTGCCAGCAGCAGCGACAGGGTAGGTCAGCCCCAGCATTTT,CASSSDRVGQPQHF
TRBJ2-2,-,TRBV4-3,TGCGCCAGCAGCCAAGCCGTCACCGGGGAGCTGTTTTTT,CASSQAVTGELFF
TRBJ2-1,-,TRBV30,TGTGCCTGGGGGGACATCAATTTGGAGTTCTTC,CAWGDINLEFF
TRBJ1-2,-,TRBV12-3/TRBV12-4,TGTGCCAGCAGTACAGTGACCTATGGCTACACCTTC,CASSTVTYGYTF
TRBJ1-5,-,TRBV7-9,TGTGCCAGCAGCCCTCCGTCCGCGAGGGGCAATCAGCCCCAGCATTTT,CASSPPSARGNQPQHF
TRBJ2-1,-,TRBV5-1,TGCGCCAGCAGCTTGGAGTTCGGGAGATCGGATGAGCAGTTCTTC,CASSLEFGRSDEQFF
TRBJ2-7,TRBD2,TRBV7-2,TGTGCCAGCAGCCGCAATATACTAGCGGGGGCCTCCTACGAGCAGTACTTC,CASSRNILAGASYEQYF